A single sample gave rise to the 29 T cell receptor beta chains below, sequenced in a study of T cell repertoires in cytomegalovirus infection. Their target antigens are unknown. Via MiXCR, TCRdb re-called the reads, giving one row per CDR3 protein. The top ten hold more than 10% of the sample, which has approximately 310,000 distinct CDR3 sequences, more than 20% seen once. The sequencing used cultured PBMCs, collected from culture after CMV antigen stimulation. The receptors originated from a human donor in good health (CMV status not recorded). Some clones in this sample may be carry-over from other donors' samples.

The rearrangement joins TRBV11-2 to TRBJ2-4; D is unclear. Trimming cost V 1 base and J 0 bases, with 22 bases left between them. The CDR3 is 20 amino acids. Germline assignment: CDR1 SGHAT and CDR2 FQNNGV. In DNA form, the CDR3 reads TGTGCCAGCAGCTTAGGCCTTTTTCGGGCCCTCAAGATAGCCAAAAACATTCAGTACTTC. Translating it yields CASSLGLFRALKIAKNIQYF.

The chain is built from TRBV5-6 and TRBJ2-1; 15 bases are a match to TRBD2. Unmatched junction bases numbered 8, after V lost 4 bases and J lost 6 bases. Germline V gene data show CDR1 as SGHDT and CDR2 as YYEEEE. CDR3 length: 17 amino acids. CDR3 DNA sequence: TGTGCCAGCAGCCGGACTAGCGGGAGGGCCGGGGGCAATGAGCAGTTCTTC. It specifies CASSRTSGRAGGNEQFF. The full variable domain, with the rest looked up from reference TRBV5-6 and TRBJ2-1, is DAGVTQSPTHLIKTRGQQVTLRCSPKSGHDTVSWYQQALGQGPQFIFQYYEEEERQRGNFPDRFSGHQFPNYSSELNVNALLLGDSALYLCASSRTSGRAGGNEQFFGPGTRLTVL.

The V call is TRBV19, the J call TRBJ1-1; D remains unclear. This CDR3 spans 14 amino acids. CDR1 and CDR2 (germline): LNHDA, SQIVND (reference sequence). V dropped 3 bases and J dropped 0 bases, with 8 bases sitting between them. The CDR3 bases are TGTGCCAGTAGTATTTCCGGGATGAACACTGAAGCTTTCTTT. It codes for CASSISGMNTEAFF.

This clonotype was seen a handful of times. The chain links TRBV7-3 to TRBJ1-2; D is ambiguous. This CDR3 has 15 residues. The germline V and J ends were trimmed by 4 bases and 4 bases, with 16 bases remaining between them. Per the germline V gene, CDR1 is SGHTA and CDR2 is FQGTGA. The CDR3 sequence is CASSWTSDGSYGYTF. Written as DNA, the CDR3 is TGTGCCAGCAGCTGGACCTCCGACGGCTCCTATGGCTACACCTTC.

The chain combines TRBV29-1 with TRBJ2-7; 7 positions agree with TRBD1. The germline gives CDR1 SQVTM, CDR2 ANQGSEA. CDR3 length equals 11 residues. Losses at the gene ends were 7 bases for V and 2 bases for J; bases not matched to a gene: 2. CDR3 sequence reads: CSAGTAYEQYV. The CDR3 bases are TGCAGCGCTGGGACAGCCTACGAGCAGTACGTC.

In its sample, this clonotype was seen many times. The V and J genes are TRBV7-2 and TRBJ1-2; a possible D gene is TRBD1 (5 bases). V lost 2 bases to trimming and J lost 8 bases, with 9 bases between them. CDR1 and CDR2 from the germline V gene are SGHTA and FQGNSA. The CDR3 has 12 amino acids. The CDR3 protein is CASSLMGRGYTF. CDR3 sequence (DNA): TGTGCCAGCAGCTTAATGGGACGCGGCTACACCTTC.

The table lists this clonotype with a few counts. The rearrangement uses TRBV19 and TRBJ1-5, with D unresolved. The germline V gene encodes CDR1 LNHDA and CDR2 SQIVND (reference sequence). The V and J ends lost 2 bases and 7 bases respectively, with 12 bases between them. The CDR3 contains 14 residues. The CDR3 DNA reads TGTGCCAGTAGTATACGGTTCAGCACCCAGCCCCAGCATTTT. This codes for CASSIRFSTQPQHF.

Here the CDR3 reads CAISPVRDGELFF. CDR3 DNA sequence: TGTGCCATCAGTCCGGTCCGGGACGGGGAGCTGTTTTTT. This sequence joins TRBV10-3 and TRBJ2-2; perhaps TRBD2 as D (5 bases). The CDR3 has 13 amino acids. Germline V CDR1 and CDR2: ENHRY, SYGVKD. V was shortened by 5 bases and J by 7 bases, with 11 bases between the two germline ends.

CDR3 sequence (DNA): TGTGCCAGCAGCCCGACAGGGGTACATGGCTACACCTTC. The encoded protein is CASSPTGVHGYTF. This chain uses TRBV7-9 with TRBJ1-2; 8 nucleotides match TRBD1. Trimming took 5 bases from V and 6 from J; bases not matched to a gene: 5. The CDR3 has 13 amino acids. Germline V CDR1 and CDR2: SEHNR, FQNEAQ (reference sequence).

This clonotype was found many times. The V gene is TRBV7-6, the J gene TRBJ2-2, with TRBD2 matching over 7 bases. The germline V gene encodes CDR1 SGHVS and CDR2 FNYEAQ. The length of the CDR3 is 14 residues. With V trimmed by 5 bases and J by 1 base, 1 base remained unmatched. The CDR3 is CASSQRENTGELFF. CDR3 nucleotides: TGTGCCAGCAGCCAGCGGGAGAACACCGGGGAGCTGTTTTTT.

The CDR3, as DNA: TGCGCCAGCAGCCAGGGCCAGGGGAAGCGGATTAACACCGGGGAGCTGTTTTTT. Residues: CASSQGQGKRINTGELFF. This rearrangement joins TRBV4-1 to TRBJ2-2, with D perhaps TRBD1 (6 bases). The V end was cut by 3 bases, the J end by 2 bases, with 19 bases between. Germline V gene data show CDR1 as MGHRA and CDR2 as YSYEKL. The CDR3 extends over 18 amino acids.

This rearrangement joins TRBV6-2 or TRBV6-3 to TRBJ1-5; D is unclear. The CDR3 is 14 amino acids. V lost 7 bases and J 6 bases, leaving 16 bases between the germline ends. In germline, CDR1 is MNHEY, CDR2 SVGEGT. CDR3 nucleotides: TGTGCCAGCACCCCTGACTTTTCGGGTCAGCCCCAGCATTTT. Protein: CASTPDFSGQPQHF.

To note about this clonotype: Given a much more abundant clone one base away, this may be a read error. The chain carries TRBV7-2 and TRBJ2-1, with D possibly matching TRBD2 (7 bases). V was cut by 5 bases and J by 4 bases, with 15 bases left in between. Germline CDR1 SGHTA, CDR2 FQGNSA. CDR3 length equals 15 residues. CDR3 in amino acids: CASSTTGRGYNEQFF. The CDR3 DNA follows: TGTGCCAGCAGCACGACGGGGAGGGGGTACAATGAGCAGTTCTTC.

This clonotype was counted only a few times. The DNA of the CDR3 is TGTGCCAGCAGTTTGGCTAGCGGTAGTGGGACAGATACGCAGTATTTT. Translation gives CASSLASGSGTDTQYF. The chain is built from TRBV12-3 or TRBV12-4 and TRBJ2-3; 7 bases are shared with TRBD2. The CDR3 contains 16 residues. V dropped 3 bases and J dropped 3; count of bases not matched to a gene: 9.

This clonotype appeared many times. The rearrangement links TRBV12-3 or TRBV12-4 to TRBJ1-2; D unclear. The CDR3 consists of 11 residues. V was clipped by 3 bases and J by 8 bases, with 7 bases between them. The CDR3 coding sequence is TGTGCCAGCAGTTTTAGCGCAGGCTACACCTTC. It codes for CASSFSAGYTF.

In its sample, this clonotype was seen many times. This chain connects TRBV7-9 to TRBJ2-3, with 10 nucleotides matching TRBD2. V was pared by 4 bases and J by 4 bases, with 11 bases of the junction left unmatched. CDR3 length: 17 amino acids. CDR1 is SEHNR and CDR2 is FQNEAQ in the germline V gene (reference sequence). CDR3 coding DNA: TGTGCCAGCAGCTCTACGTCTAGCGGGAGTTTGGCAGATACGCAGTATTTT. Its translation: CASSSTSSGSLADTQYF.

This clonotype was observed many times. The chain recombines TRBV7-2 with TRBJ2-1, with no clear D. V was trimmed by 1 base and J by 8 bases, leaving 6 bases between them. From germline, CDR1 is SGHTA and CDR2 FQGNSA. CDR3 length equals 12 residues. As DNA, the CDR3 is TGTGCCAGCAGCTTAGAAAGGGATGAGCAGTTCTTC. Translating gives CASSLERDEQFF.

The chain couples TRBV6-5 to TRBJ1-2; D might be TRBD1 (6 bases). This CDR3 spans 14 amino acids. Germline CDR1 and CDR2: MNHEY and SVGAGI. V was trimmed by 7 bases and J by 3 bases, leaving 15 bases between them. This chain's CDR3 is CASTLGTSDYGYTF. The CDR3 nucleotides read TGTGCCAGCACCCTAGGGACATCGGACTATGGCTACACCTTC.

The chain has TRBV9 and TRBJ2-3; D perhaps matches TRBD2 (6 bases). The CDR3 has 16 residues. The germline CDR1 and CDR2 sequences are SGDLS and YYNGEE. V lost 4 bases to trimming and J lost 4 bases, with 19 bases between them. The CDR3 DNA reads TGTGCCAGCAGCACCCGACTGGCCTGGGAGGCAGATACGCAGTATTTT. This codes for CASSTRLAWEADTQYF.

The V and J genes are TRBV19 and TRBJ1-5, with TRBD1 matching over 7 bases. CDR3 length equals 17 residues. The germline V gene has CDR1 LNHDA and CDR2 SQIVND (reference sequence). V trimming: 4 bases; J trimming: 4 bases; junction bases outside the gene matches: 13. The CDR3 DNA reads TGTGCCAGTAGTACCCGCAGGGGGGAGGGAGGAAATCAGCCCCAGCATTTT. Translation: CASSTRRGEGGNQPQHF.

J is TRBJ2-3 and V is TRBV5-4; D is unresolved. The CDR3 contains 15 residues. V shed 7 bases and J shed 2 bases, with 17 bases lying between them. CDR1 and CDR2 (germline): SGHNT, YYREEE (reference sequence). CDR3 DNA sequence: TGTGCCAGCGGCCCGGGCCGGCGCTACACAGATACGCAGTATTTT. Residues: CASGPGRRYTDTQYF.

This clonotype showed up many times. The genes are TRBV12-3 or TRBV12-4 and TRBJ1-5; D gene ambiguous. The CDR3 has 14 residues. V was shortened by 6 bases and J by 0 bases, with 9 bases between the two germline ends. Written as DNA, the CDR3 is TGTGCCAGCAGATCCGGGCTTAGCAATCAGCCCCAGCATTTT. This codes for CASRSGLSNQPQHF.

This chain connects TRBV27 to TRBJ1-2, with D perhaps matching TRBD1 (5 bases). Germline V gives CDR1 MNHEY, CDR2 SMNVEV (reference sequence). This CDR3 contains 14 residues. Trimming shortened V by 5 bases and J by 2 bases, and 12 bases separated the two germline ends. CDR3 residues: CASSPKTANYGYTF. The CDR3 nucleotides read TGTGCCAGCAGTCCCAAGACAGCAAACTATGGCTACACCTTC.

J is TRBJ1-6 and V is TRBV5-6, with 11 nucleotides matching TRBD1. V lost 6 bases, J lost 8 bases, and 10 bases stayed unmatched. Germline V lookup: CDR1 SGHDT, CDR2 YYEEEE. The CDR3 is made up of 16 amino acids. CDR3 coding DNA: TGTGCCAGCACCCCGGACAGGGGGCACCCAGATTCACCCCTCCACTTT. Translation gives CASTPDRGHPDSPLHF.

This clonotype was observed a single time. The chain recombines TRBV6-2 or TRBV6-3 with TRBJ2-2; no firm D call. V was cut by 4 bases and J by 6 bases, with 24 bases left in between. This CDR3 has 18 residues. Germline-derived CDR1 and CDR2 are MNHEY and SVGEGT. The CDR3, as DNA: TGTGCCAGCAGTTCCCTTTTCCCCGGGCCACCATACTCCGGGGAGCTGTTTTTT. Encoded protein: CASSSLFPGPPYSGELFF.

V gene TRBV19 combines with J gene TRBJ2-5; 7 bases agree with TRBD2. The germline CDR1 and CDR2 sequences are LNHDA and SQIVND (reference sequence). Trimming removed 6 bases from V and 1 base from J; junction bases left unmatched: 8. The CDR3 covers 15 residues. The CDR3 DNA reads TGTGCCAGTAGCCCGGGCGGGAGCCCCCAAGAGACCCAGTACTTC. This sequence encodes CASSPGGSPQETQYF.

Notes on this clonotype: This may come from a read error, since a much larger clone is one base off. The rearrangement uses TRBV6-5 and TRBJ1-5; no reliable D call. V was clipped by 4 bases and J by 5 bases, with 3 bases between them. The germline CDR1 and CDR2 sequences are MNHEY and SVGAGI. The CDR3 consists of 11 residues. The CDR3 reads CASSLDQPQHF. In DNA form, the CDR3 reads TGTGCCAGCAGTTTAGATCAGCCCCAGCATTTT.

In this sample, this clonotype turned up many times. The chain uses TRBV6-1 and TRBJ2-7; D gene uncertain. The germline V and J ends were trimmed by 5 bases and 3 bases, with 8 bases remaining between them. This CDR3 comprises 12 residues. Germline V gives CDR1 MNHNS, CDR2 SASEGT. CDR3 in amino acids: CASSLGIYEQYV. The CDR3, as DNA: TGTGCCAGCAGTCTCGGTATCTACGAGCAGTACGTC.

This clonotype was counted only a few times. The rearrangement links TRBV6-1 to TRBJ2-7; D is perhaps TRBD1 (5 bases). This CDR3 contains 15 residues. Looked up from germline, CDR1 is MNHNS and CDR2 is SASEGT. V dropped 2 bases and J dropped 3 bases, with 14 bases sitting between them. The CDR3 DNA follows: TGTGCCAGCAGTGAACACGGGCCAGGGTTCTACGAGCAGTACGTC. It codes for CASSEHGPGFYEQYV.